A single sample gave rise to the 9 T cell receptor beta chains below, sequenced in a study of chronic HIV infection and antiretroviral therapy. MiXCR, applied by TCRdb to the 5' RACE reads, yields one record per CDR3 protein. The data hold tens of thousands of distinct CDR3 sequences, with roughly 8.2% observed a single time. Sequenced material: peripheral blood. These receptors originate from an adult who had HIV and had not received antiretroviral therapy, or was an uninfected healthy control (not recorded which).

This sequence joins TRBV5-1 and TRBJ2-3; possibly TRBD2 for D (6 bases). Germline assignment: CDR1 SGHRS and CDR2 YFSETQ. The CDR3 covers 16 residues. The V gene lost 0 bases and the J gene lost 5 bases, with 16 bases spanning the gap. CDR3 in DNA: TGCGCCAGCAGCTTGGAAGCGGTCGGAGGGATAGATACGCAGTATTTT. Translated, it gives CASSLEAVGGIDTQYF.

This chain's CDR3 is CASSERGETQYF. For the CDR3, the DNA is TGTGCCAGCTCTGAAAGGGGAGAGACCCAGTACTTC. This chain joins TRBV2 and TRBJ2-5, with D maybe TRBD1 (5 bases). Germline CDR1 SNHLY, CDR2 FYNNEI. This CDR3 is 12 amino acids long. V lost 8 bases and J 4 bases, leaving 11 bases between the germline ends.

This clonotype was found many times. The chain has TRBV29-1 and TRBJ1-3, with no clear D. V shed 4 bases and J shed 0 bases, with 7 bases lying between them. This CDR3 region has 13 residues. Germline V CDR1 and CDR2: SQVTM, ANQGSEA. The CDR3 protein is CSVAVDSGNTIYF. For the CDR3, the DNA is TGCAGCGTTGCAGTTGACTCTGGAAACACCATATATTTT.

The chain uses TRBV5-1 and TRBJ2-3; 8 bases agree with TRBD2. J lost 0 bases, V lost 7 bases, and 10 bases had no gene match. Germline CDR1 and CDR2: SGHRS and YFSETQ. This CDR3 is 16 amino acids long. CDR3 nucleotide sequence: TGCGCCAGCCAAGCAGGAGTAGCGGGGAGCACAGATACGCAGTATTTT. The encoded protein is CASQAGVAGSTDTQYF.

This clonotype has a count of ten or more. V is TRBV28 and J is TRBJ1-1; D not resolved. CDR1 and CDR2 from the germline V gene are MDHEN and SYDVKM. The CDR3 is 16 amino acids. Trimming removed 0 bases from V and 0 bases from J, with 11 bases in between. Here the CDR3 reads CASSLWPDRMNTEAFF. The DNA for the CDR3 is TGTGCCAGCAGTTTATGGCCCGACCGGATGAACACTGAAGCTTTCTTT. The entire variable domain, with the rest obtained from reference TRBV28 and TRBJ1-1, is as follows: DVKVTQSSRYLVKRTGEKVFLECVQDMDHENMFWYRQDPGLGLRLIYFSYDVKMKEKGDIPEGYSVSREKKERFSLILESASTNQTSMYLCASSLWPDRMNTEAFFGQGTRLTVV.

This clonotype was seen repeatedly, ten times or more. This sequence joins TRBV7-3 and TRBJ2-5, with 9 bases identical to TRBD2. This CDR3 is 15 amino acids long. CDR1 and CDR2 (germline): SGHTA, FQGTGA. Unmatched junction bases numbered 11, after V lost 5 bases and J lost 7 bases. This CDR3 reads CASSPGTSPPGTQYF. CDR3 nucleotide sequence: TGTGCCAGCAGCCCCGGGACTAGCCCACCGGGGACCCAGTACTTC.

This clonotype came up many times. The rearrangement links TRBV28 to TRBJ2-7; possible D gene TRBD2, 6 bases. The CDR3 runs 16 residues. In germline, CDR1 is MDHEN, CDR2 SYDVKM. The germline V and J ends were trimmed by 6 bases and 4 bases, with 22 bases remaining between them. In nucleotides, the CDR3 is TGTGCCAGCAGGATCAAGGGGACTCTCAGAAATTACGAGCAGTACTTC. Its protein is CASRIKGTLRNYEQYF.

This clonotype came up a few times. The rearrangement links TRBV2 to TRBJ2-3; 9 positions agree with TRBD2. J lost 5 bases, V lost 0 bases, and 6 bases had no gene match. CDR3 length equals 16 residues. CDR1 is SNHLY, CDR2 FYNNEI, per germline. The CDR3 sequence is CASSEARAGGGDTQYF. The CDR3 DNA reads TGTGCCAGCAGTGAAGCTAGGGCGGGAGGGGGAGATACGCAGTATTTT.

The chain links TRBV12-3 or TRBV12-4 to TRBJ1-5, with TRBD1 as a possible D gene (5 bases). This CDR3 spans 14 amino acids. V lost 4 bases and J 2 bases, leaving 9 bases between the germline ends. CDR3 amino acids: CASSSRDGNQPQHF. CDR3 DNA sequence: TGTGCCAGCAGTTCCCGGGACGGCAATCAGCCCCAGCATTTT.